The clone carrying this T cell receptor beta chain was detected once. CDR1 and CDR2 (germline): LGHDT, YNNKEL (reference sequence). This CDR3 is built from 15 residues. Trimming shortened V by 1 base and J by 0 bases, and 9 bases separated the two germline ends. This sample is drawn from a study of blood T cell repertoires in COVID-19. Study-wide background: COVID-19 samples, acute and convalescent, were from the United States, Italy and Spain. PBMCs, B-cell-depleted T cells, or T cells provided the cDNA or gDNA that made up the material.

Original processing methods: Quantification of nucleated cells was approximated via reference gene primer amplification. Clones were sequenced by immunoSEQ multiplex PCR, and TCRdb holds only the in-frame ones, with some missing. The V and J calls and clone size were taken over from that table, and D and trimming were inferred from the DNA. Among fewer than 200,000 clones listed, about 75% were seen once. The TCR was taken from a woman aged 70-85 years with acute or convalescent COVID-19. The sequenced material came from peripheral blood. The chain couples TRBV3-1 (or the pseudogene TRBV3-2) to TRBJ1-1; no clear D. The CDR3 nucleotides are TGTGCCAGCAGCCAAGGTGCCCTACTGAACACTGAAGCTTTCTTT. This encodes CASSQGALLNTEAFF.